Listed below are T cell receptor beta chains from one sample, sequenced in a study of human T cells and chemical hapten exposure. From the RACE reads, TCRdb called clonotypes with MiXCR, one entry per CDR3 protein. The top ten clones hold just over 2.5% of a sample with more than 70,000 distinct CDR3 sequences, about 8.5% of them seen once. The sequencing here drew on whole blood, taken in connection with sensitization to the hapten diphenylcyclopropenone (DPC). The receptors stem from a man in his forties or fifties with alopecia areata. Some clones in this sample may be carry-over from other donors' samples. Each CDR3 is given with its conserved first and last residue. The order of the fields is clone size, J gene, V gene, D gene, CDR3 DNA, CDR3 protein. D genes are given only for firm matches. Part of the rows lack a size; the others show once, few, many or a class for expanded clones.

size: few
J: TRBJ2-3
V: TRBV14
D: TRBD2
DNA: TGTGCCAGCAGCCAAGTTAGCGGGATCCGAAGAGATACGCAGTATTTT
CDR3: CASSQVSGIRRDTQYF

size: NA
J: TRBJ2-4
V: TRBV7-2
D: TRBD2
DNA: TGTGCCAGCAGCCCAACGGGGGGGCAGGTTTCGAACATTCAGTACTTC
CDR3: CASSPTGGQVSNIQYF

size: few
J: TRBJ1-6
V: TRBV24-1
D: NA
DNA: TGTGCCACCAGTGACGCAGGGTCGTCACCCCTCCACTTT
CDR3: CATSDAGSSPLHF

size: NA
J: TRBJ2-6
V: TRBV7-2
D: NA
DNA: TGTGCCAGCAGCTTAGTCCAGGGCCCCCTGACTGGGGCCAACGTCCTGACTTTC
CDR3: CASSLVQGPLTGANVLTF

size: many
J: TRBJ2-3
V: TRBV12-3/TRBV12-4
D: TRBD1
DNA: TGTGCCAGCACCGGGGCCCAGGGGGCTATGACAGATACGCAGTATTTT
CDR3: CASTGAQGAMTDTQYF

size: few
J: TRBJ2-2
V: TRBV10-3
D: NA
DNA: TGTGCCATCAGTGACTTTGACACCGGGGAGCTGTTTTTT
CDR3: CAISDFDTGELFF

size: few
J: TRBJ2-1
V: TRBV20-1
D: TRBD2
DNA: TGCAGTGCTAGAGATTTTAGTGCGGGAGTTGGTGAGCAGTTCTTC
CDR3: CSARDFSAGVGEQFF

size: few
J: TRBJ2-5
V: TRBV5-4
D: NA
DNA: TGTGCCAGCAGCTTGGGGCTAGCGCAAGAGACCCAGTACTTC
CDR3: CASSLGLAQETQYF

size: few
J: TRBJ1-2
V: TRBV6-6
D: NA
DNA: TGTGCCAGCAGTTACCGGGACGGCACTAACTATGGCTACACCTTC
CDR3: CASSYRDGTNYGYTF

size: NA
J: TRBJ2-1
V: TRBV3-1
D: TRBD1
DNA: TGTGCCAGCAGCCAAGATCAGGGACAGCCTTACAATGAGCAGTTCTTC
CDR3: CASSQDQGQPYNEQFF

size: NA
J: TRBJ1-5
V: TRBV28
D: NA
DNA: TGTGCCAGCAGTAACCGGGGGACTAGCAATCAGCCCCAGCATTTT
CDR3: CASSNRGTSNQPQHF

size: many
J: TRBJ1-1
V: TRBV29-1
D: NA
DNA: TGCAGCGCCTCCCCGGGGGCCGGCACTGAAGCTTTCTTT
CDR3: CSASPGAGTEAFF

size: NA
J: TRBJ2-3
V: TRBV20-1
D: TRBD2
DNA: TGCAGTGTCGAGGCGGCTAGCGGGGGGGTCGATACGCAGTATTTT
CDR3: CSVEAASGGVDTQYF

size: few
J: TRBJ1-6
V: TRBV6-5
D: TRBD1
DNA: TGTGCCAGCAGCCTGACAAACAGGGGAAGCTCCTATAATTCACCCCTCCACTTT
CDR3: CASSLTNRGSSYNSPLHF

size: NA
J: TRBJ2-7
V: TRBV7-7
D: TRBD1
DNA: TGTGCCAGCAGCTTGGCCGGGACAGGAGGATACGAGCAGTACTTC
CDR3: CASSLAGTGGYEQYF

size: few
J: TRBJ1-4
V: TRBV9
D: NA
DNA: TGTGCCAGCAGCTCCGGAGCGGAAGAAAAACTGTTTTTT
CDR3: CASSSGAEEKLFF